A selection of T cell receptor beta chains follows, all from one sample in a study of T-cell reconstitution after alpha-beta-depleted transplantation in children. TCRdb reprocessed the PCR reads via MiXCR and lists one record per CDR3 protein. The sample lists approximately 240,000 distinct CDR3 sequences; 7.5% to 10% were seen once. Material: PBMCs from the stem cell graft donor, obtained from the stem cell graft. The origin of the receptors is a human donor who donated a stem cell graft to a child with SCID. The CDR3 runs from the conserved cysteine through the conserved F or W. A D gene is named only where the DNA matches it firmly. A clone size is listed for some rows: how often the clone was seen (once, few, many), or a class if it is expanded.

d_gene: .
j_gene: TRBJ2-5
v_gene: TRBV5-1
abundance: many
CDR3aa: CASSLGWETQYF
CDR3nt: TGCGCCAGCAGCTTGGGTTGGGAGACCCAGTACTTC

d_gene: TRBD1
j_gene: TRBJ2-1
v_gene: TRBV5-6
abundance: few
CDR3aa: CASSTETGGFYNEQFF
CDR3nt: TGTGCCAGCAGCACCGAGACAGGGGGGTTTTACAATGAGCAGTTCTTC

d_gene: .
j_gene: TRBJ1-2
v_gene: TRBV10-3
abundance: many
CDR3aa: CAISESEGNYGYTF
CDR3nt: TGTGCCATCAGTGAGTCCGAGGGGAACTATGGCTACACCTTC

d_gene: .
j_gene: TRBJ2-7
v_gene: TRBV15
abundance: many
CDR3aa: CATSRDLIGSYEQYF
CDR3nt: TGTGCCACCAGCAGAGATCTGATAGGGAGTTACGAGCAGTACTTC

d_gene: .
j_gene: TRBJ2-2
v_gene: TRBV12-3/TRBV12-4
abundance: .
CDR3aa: CASSPLGPKNTGELFF
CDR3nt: TGTGCCAGCAGCCCCCTTGGGCCGAAGAACACCGGGGAGCTGTTTTTT

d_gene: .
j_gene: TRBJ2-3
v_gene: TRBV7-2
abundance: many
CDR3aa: CASSPGTYPSDTQYF
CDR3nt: TGTGCCAGCAGCCCCGGGACATACCCTTCAGATACGCAGTATTTT

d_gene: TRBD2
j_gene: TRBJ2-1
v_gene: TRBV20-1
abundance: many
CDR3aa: CSPTSGPYNEQFF
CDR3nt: TGCAGTCCTACTAGCGGTCCCTACAATGAGCAGTTCTTC

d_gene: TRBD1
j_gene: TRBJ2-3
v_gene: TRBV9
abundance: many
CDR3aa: CASSPWTGFTDTQYF
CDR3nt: TGTGCCAGCAGCCCATGGACAGGCTTCACAGATACGCAGTATTTT

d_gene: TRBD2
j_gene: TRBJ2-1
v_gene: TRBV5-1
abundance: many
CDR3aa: CASSFGLAGSSYNEQFF
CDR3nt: TGCGCCAGCAGCTTCGGACTAGCGGGGAGCTCCTACAATGAGCAGTTCTTC

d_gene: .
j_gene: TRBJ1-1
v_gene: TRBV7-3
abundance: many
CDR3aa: CASSLGSTEYGEAFF
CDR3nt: TGTGCCAGCAGCTTAGGTAGCACAGAGTACGGTGAAGCTTTCTTT

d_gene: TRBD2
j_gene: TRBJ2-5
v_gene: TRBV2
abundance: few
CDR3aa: CASKKPLIAGVETQYF
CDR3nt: TGTGCCAGCAAAAAACCCCTAATAGCGGGGGTTGAGACCCAGTACTTC

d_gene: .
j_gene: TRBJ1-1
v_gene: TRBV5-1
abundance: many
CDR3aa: CASSFRGEDTEAFF
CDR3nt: TGCGCCAGCAGCTTCAGGGGCGAAGATACTGAAGCTTTCTTT

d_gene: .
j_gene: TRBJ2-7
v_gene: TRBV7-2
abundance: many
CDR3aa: CASTPRGGGGYEQYF
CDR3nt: TGTGCCAGCACCCCCAGAGGAGGGGGTGGGTACGAGCAGTACTTC

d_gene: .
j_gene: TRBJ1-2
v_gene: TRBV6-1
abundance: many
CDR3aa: CASSRALAYGYTF
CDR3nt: TGTGCCAGCAGTCGGGCCTTGGCATATGGCTACACCTTC

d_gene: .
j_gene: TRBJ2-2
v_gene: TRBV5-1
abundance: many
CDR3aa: CASSRIQGSGELFF
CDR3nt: TGCGCCAGCAGCCGAATACAGGGCTCCGGGGAGCTGTTTTTT

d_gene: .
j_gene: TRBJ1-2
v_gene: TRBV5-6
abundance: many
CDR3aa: CASSSYRAVYGYTF
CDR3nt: TGTGCCAGCAGCTCATACAGGGCGGTCTATGGCTACACCTTC

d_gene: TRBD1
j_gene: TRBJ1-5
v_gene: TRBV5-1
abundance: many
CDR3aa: CASSWGQGENQPQHF
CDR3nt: TGCGCCAGCAGCTGGGGACAGGGTGAAAATCAGCCCCAGCATTTT

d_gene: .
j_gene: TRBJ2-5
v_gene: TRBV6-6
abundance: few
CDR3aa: CASSMLDVETQYF
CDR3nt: TGTGCCAGCAGTATGCTGGACGTAGAGACCCAGTACTTC

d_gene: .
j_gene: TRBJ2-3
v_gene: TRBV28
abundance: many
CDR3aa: CASSMPTDTQYF
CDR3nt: TGTGCCAGCAGTATGCCCACAGATACGCAGTATTTT

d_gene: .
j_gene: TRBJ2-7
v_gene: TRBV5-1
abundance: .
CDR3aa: CASSRGTLAHDEQYF
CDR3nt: TGCGCCAGCAGCCGCGGGACATTAGCCCACGACGAGCAGTACTTC

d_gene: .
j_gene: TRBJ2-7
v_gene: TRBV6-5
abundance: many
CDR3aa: CASSQGYYEQYF
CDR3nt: TGTGCCAGCAGCCAGGGTTACTACGAGCAGTACTTC

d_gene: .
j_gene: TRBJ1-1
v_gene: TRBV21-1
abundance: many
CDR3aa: CASTSHLTGGTEAFF
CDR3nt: TGTGCCAGCACATCTCACCTCACAGGGGGCACTGAAGCTTTCTTT

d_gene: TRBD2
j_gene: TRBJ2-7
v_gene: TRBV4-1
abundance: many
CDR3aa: CASSQEGEGIGPYEQYF
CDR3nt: TGCGCCAGCAGCCAAGAGGGGGAGGGTATAGGTCCCTACGAGCAGTACTTC

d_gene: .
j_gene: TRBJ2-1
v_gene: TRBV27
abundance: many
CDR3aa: CASSLRGSYNEQFF
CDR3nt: TGTGCCAGCAGTTTACGAGGTTCTTACAATGAGCAGTTCTTC

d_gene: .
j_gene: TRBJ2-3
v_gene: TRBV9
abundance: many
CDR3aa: CASSVAWADTQYF
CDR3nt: TGTGCCAGCAGCGTAGCTTGGGCAGATACGCAGTATTTT

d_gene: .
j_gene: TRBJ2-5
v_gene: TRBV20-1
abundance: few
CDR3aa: CSASSRGYQETQYF
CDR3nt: TGCAGTGCTAGTTCGCGAGGGTACCAAGAGACCCAGTACTTC

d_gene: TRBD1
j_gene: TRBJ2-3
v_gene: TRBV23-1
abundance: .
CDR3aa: CASSPYRDSPSDTQYF
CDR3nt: TGCGCCAGCAGTCCATACCGGGACAGTCCCTCAGATACGCAGTATTTT

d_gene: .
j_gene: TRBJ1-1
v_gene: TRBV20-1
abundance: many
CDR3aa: CSARRDPNTEAFF
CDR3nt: TGCAGTGCTCGCAGGGACCCGAACACTGAAGCTTTCTTT

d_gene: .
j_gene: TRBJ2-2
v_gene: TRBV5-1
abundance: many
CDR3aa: CASSGDVNTGELFF
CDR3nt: TGCGCCAGCAGCGGGGACGTAAACACCGGGGAGCTGTTTTTT

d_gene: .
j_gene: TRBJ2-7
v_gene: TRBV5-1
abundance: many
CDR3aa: CASSLGWDSGEQYF
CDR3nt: TGCGCCAGCAGCTTAGGTTGGGACTCAGGGGAGCAGTACTTC

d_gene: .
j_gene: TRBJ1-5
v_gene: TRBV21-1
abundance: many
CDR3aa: CASIRDSEYSNQPQHF
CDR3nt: TGTGCCAGCATCAGAGACTCAGAGTATAGCAATCAGCCCCAGCATTTT

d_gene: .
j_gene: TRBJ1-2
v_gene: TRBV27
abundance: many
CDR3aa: CASKKGGANGYTF
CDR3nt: TGTGCCAGCAAAAAGGGGGGGGCGAACGGCTACACCTTC

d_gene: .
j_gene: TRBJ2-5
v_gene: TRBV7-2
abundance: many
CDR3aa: CASSPSGSETQYF
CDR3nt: TGTGCCAGCAGCCCTTCGGGTAGTGAGACCCAGTACTTC

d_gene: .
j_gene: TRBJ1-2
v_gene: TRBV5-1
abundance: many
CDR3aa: CASSPGTPRANYGYTF
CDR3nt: TGCGCCAGCAGCCCAGGGACTCCAAGGGCCAACTATGGCTACACCTTC

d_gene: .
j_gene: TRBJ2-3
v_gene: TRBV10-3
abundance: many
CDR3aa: CAISWTSGGADTQYF
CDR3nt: TGTGCCATCAGTTGGACCAGCGGCGGGGCAGATACGCAGTATTTT

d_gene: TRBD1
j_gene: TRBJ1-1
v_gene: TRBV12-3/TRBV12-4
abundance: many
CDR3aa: CASTTTGAPPGAFF
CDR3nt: TGTGCCAGCACTACGACAGGGGCTCCACCAGGAGCTTTCTTT

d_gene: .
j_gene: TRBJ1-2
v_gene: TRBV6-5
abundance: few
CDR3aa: CASSYGRVRDYGYTF
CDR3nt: TGTGCCAGCAGTTACGGTCGAGTACGCGACTATGGCTACACCTTC

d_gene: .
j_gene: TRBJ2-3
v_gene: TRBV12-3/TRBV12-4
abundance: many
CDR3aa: CASSFVGADTQYF
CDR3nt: TGTGCCAGCAGTTTTGTAGGAGCGGATACGCAGTATTTT

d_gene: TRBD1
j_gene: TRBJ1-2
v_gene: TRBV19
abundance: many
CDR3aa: CASRLQGADGYTF
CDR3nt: TGTGCCAGTAGGCTACAGGGGGCGGATGGCTACACCTTC

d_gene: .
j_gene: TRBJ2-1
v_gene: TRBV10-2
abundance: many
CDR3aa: CASSVTALYNEQFF
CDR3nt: TGCGCCAGCAGCGTCACCGCCCTCTACAATGAGCAGTTCTTC

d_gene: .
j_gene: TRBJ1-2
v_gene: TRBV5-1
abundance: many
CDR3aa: CASSLTGTPDGYGYTF
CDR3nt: TGCGCCAGCAGCTTAACCGGGACTCCTGACGGCTATGGCTACACCTTC

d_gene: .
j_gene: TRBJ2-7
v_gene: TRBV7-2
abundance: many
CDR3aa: CATRTESYEQYF
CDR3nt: TGTGCCACTCGGACGGAATCCTACGAGCAGTACTTC

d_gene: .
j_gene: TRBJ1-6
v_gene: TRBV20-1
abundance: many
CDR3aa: CSAPAGTLRNSPLHF
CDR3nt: TGCAGTGCCCCCGCGGGGACCCTAAGGAATTCACCCCTCCACTTT

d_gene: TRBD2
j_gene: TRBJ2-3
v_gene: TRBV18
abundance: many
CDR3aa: CASSRSKRGAGDSTDTQYF
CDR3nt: TGTGCCAGCTCACGGTCCAAGCGGGGAGCGGGGGATTCCACAGATACGCAGTATTTT

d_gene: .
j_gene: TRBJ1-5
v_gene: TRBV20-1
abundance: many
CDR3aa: CSASGGSSNQPQHF
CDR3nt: TGCAGTGCTAGCGGGGGGAGTAGCAATCAGCCCCAGCATTTT

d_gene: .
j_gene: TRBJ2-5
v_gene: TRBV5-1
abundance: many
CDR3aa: CASSLYGETQYF
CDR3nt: TGCGCCAGCAGCTTGTATGGGGAGACCCAGTACTTC

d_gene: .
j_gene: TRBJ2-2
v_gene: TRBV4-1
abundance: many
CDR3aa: CASSQVWWVNSGELFF
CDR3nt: TGCGCCAGCAGCCAAGTATGGTGGGTGAATTCCGGGGAGCTGTTTTTT

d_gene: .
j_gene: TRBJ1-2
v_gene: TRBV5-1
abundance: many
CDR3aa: CASSLDGLNYGYTF
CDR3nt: TGCGCCAGCAGCCTAGACGGACTTAACTATGGCTACACCTTC

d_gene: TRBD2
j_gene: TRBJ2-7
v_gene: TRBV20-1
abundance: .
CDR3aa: CSVSKTSGGASEQYF
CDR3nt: TGCAGTGTTAGTAAGACTAGCGGGGGGGCATCGGAGCAGTACTTC

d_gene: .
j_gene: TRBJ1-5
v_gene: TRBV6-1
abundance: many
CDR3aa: CASSEIDRPPQHF
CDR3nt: TGTGCCAGCAGTGAAATTGATAGGCCTCCCCAGCATTTT

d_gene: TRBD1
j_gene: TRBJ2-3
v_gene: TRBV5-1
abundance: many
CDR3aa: CASSPDRGDTDTQYF
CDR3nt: TGCGCCAGCAGCCCGGACAGGGGAGACACAGATACGCAGTATTTT

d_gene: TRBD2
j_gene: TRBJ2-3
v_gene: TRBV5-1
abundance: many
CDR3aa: CASGRLAGTDTQYF
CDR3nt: TGCGCCAGCGGACGACTAGCGGGCACAGATACGCAGTATTTT

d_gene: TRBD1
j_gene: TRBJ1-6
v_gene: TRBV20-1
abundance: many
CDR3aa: CSAREDRASSYNSPLHF
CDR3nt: TGCAGTGCTAGAGAGGACAGGGCGAGCTCCTATAATTCACCCCTCCACTTT